The 21 T cell receptor beta chains below all came from one sample that was sequenced in a study of graft-versus-host responses after intestinal transplantation listed by TCRdb under 2021. The library was made by the immunoSEQ multiplex PCR assay. Not all clones reach the TCRdb copy of this immuneACCESS table, which keeps in-frame sequences only. Checked studies attribute under half of the gap to unresolved V genes and leave the rest unexplained. The sample table lists more than 9,000 clones, more than 85% of them with a count of one. Of the sample, more than 4% is held by the ten largest clones. Sequencing was performed on PBMCs, taken roughly 64 days after transplant. These receptors all stem from a human patient who received an intestinal transplant, so some T cells may come from the graft donor.

In its sample, this clone was seen a few times. This sequence joins TRBV6-9 and TRBJ2-5, with 9 positions matching TRBD1. The CDR3 has 16 amino acids. V shed 5 bases, J shed 2 bases, and the junction held 9 bases outside the gene matches. The V gene's germline CDR1 is MNHGY and CDR2 SVAAGI. The CDR3 coding sequence is TGTGCCAGCAGTCCGTGGACAGGGGACTGGCAAGAGACCCAGTACTTC. This gives the protein CASSPWTGDWQETQYF.

This clone was detected a few times. The chain combines TRBV7-9 with TRBJ1-3, with D tentatively TRBD1 (5 bases). Germline CDR1 and CDR2: SEHNR and FQNEAQ (reference sequence). V lost 5 bases and J 2 bases, leaving 13 bases between the germline ends. This CDR3 contains 15 residues. This CDR3 reads CASSPPRGAGNTIYF. The CDR3 nucleotides are TGTGCCAGCAGCCCCCCTAGGGGAGCTGGAAACACCATATATTTT.

The rearrangement links TRBV6-5 to TRBJ2-7; D assignment may be TRBD1 or TRBD2 (5 bases each). CDR3 length: 12 residues. Trimming shortened V by 6 bases and J by 3 bases, and 9 bases separated the two germline ends. Germline lookup yields CDR1 MNHEY and CDR2 SVGAGI. CDR3 sequence: CASRGTVYEQYF. DNA of the CDR3: TGTGCCAGCAGGGGGACGGTCTACGAGCAGTACTTC.

The J gene is TRBJ2-7, the V gene TRBV10-2; D not resolved. The length of the CDR3 is 12 residues. The germline V and J ends were trimmed by 8 bases and 5 bases, with 13 bases remaining between them. The V gene's germline CDR1 is WSHSY and CDR2 SAAADI. The CDR3 spells CASGPRPNEQYF. In nucleotides, the CDR3 is TGCGCCAGCGGCCCAAGGCCCAACGAGCAGTACTTC.

CDR3 coding DNA: TGTGCCAGCAGCTTGTCCTCACCCAATGAGCAGTTCTTC. The encoded protein is CASSLSSPNEQFF. The V call is TRBV5-6, the J call TRBJ2-1, with D unclear. The germline V gene has CDR1 SGHDT and CDR2 YYEEEE. The V gene lost 1 base and the J gene lost 6 bases, with 8 bases spanning the gap. The CDR3 is made up of 13 amino acids.

This clone qualifies as large. The chain carries TRBV13 and TRBJ1-2; the D is unclear. With 0 bases removed from V and 0 bases from J, the gap between germline ends came to 11 bases. Germline CDR1 reads PRHDT; CDR2 reads FYEKMQ (reference sequence). The CDR3 covers 16 residues. Here the CDR3 reads CASSLGGGPTNYGYTF. Written as DNA, the CDR3 is TGTGCCAGCAGCTTAGGTGGAGGGCCTACTAACTATGGCTACACCTTC.

This rearrangement joins TRBV4-1 to TRBJ1-5, with D possibly matching TRBD1 (6 bases). Germline V gene lookup returns CDR1 MGHRA and CDR2 YSYEKL. CDR3 length: 15 residues. Trimming left V 4 bases short and J 7 bases short, with 17 bases between. The CDR3 reads CASSLSYTGTQPQHF. As DNA, the CDR3 is TGCGCCAGCAGCCTATCTTACACAGGGACCCAGCCCCAGCATTTT.

The V gene is TRBV11-3, the J gene TRBJ2-7, with D tentatively TRBD1 or TRBD2 (6 bases each). CDR3 size: 12 residues. CDR1 and CDR2 from the germline V gene are SGHNT and YENEEA. The germline V and J ends were trimmed by 0 bases and 7 bases, with 7 bases remaining between them. CDR3 protein: CASSLEGGEQYF. The CDR3 DNA sequence: TGTGCCAGCAGCTTAGAAGGGGGGGAGCAGTACTTC.

The chain is built from TRBV6-1 and TRBJ2-1; TRBD2 matches at 9 bases. V lost 8 bases to trimming and J lost 4 bases; unmatched junction nucleotides: 6. The CDR3 is 14 residues long. Germline V lookup: CDR1 MNHNS, CDR2 SASEGT. This CDR3 is CASSPSGTYNEQFF. CDR3 sequence (DNA): TGTGCCAGCTCACCTAGCGGGACGTACAATGAGCAGTTCTTC.

The V call is TRBV18, the J call TRBJ2-7; 15 bases line up with TRBD2. V gave up 4 bases and J gave up 0 bases; unmatched junction bases: 4. The germline gives CDR1 KGHSH, CDR2 LQKENI. The CDR3 is 17 residues long. This chain's CDR3 is CASSRGTSGRSSYEQYF. Here the CDR3 DNA reads TGTGCCAGCTCACGGGGGACTAGCGGGAGGAGCTCCTACGAGCAGTACTTC.

The V gene is TRBV7-9, the J gene TRBJ2-1, with D unclear. Germline V gives CDR1 SEHNR, CDR2 FQNEAQ (reference sequence). This CDR3 spans 16 amino acids. Between the trimmed V and J ends, which lost 2 bases and 0 bases, there was a span of 11 bases. The CDR3 loop reads CASSLFPASSYNEQFF. CDR3 sequence (DNA): TGTGCCAGCAGCTTATTTCCGGCAAGCTCCTACAATGAGCAGTTCTTC.

This chain links TRBV9 with TRBJ2-3; D call uncertain. CDR3 length: 12 amino acids. V was pared by 0 bases and J by 5 bases, with 4 bases between. Per the germline V gene, CDR1 is SGDLS and CDR2 is YYNGEE. The DNA for the CDR3 is TGTGCCAGCAGCGTAGGGAGAGATACGCAGTATTTT. The encoded protein is CASSVGRDTQYF.

With respect to this clone: Other DNA sequences in this specimen translate into the identical CDR3. This chain connects TRBV13 to TRBJ2-7; 12 nucleotides line up with TRBD1. V trimming: 6 bases; J trimming: 5 bases; junction bases outside the gene matches: 8. The CDR3 has 15 amino acids. Germline V CDR1 and CDR2: PRHDT, FYEKMQ (reference sequence). The CDR3 DNA is TGTGCCAGCAGGGGGCCGGGACAGGGGGCGGACGAGCAGTACTTC. Residues: CASRGPGQGADEQYF.

This chain connects TRBV28 to TRBJ1-1; D gene unclear. The germline CDR1 and CDR2 sequences are MDHEN and SYDVKM. The CDR3 totals 15 residues. V was trimmed by 4 bases and J by 1 base, leaving 13 bases between them. Written as DNA, the CDR3 is TGTGCCAGCAGTTCTTGGACTCTTTCGAACACTGAAGCTTTCTTT. Its translation is CASSSWTLSNTEAFF.

This chain uses TRBV14 with TRBJ2-7; D may correspond to TRBD1 or TRBD2 (5 bases each). V was pared by 4 bases and J by 3 bases, with 16 bases between. This CDR3 has 15 amino acids. CDR1 is SGHDN and CDR2 is FVKESK in the germline V gene. The DNA of the CDR3 is TGTGCCAGCAGCCTAGGGACCCAGGGTGGCTACGAGCAGTACTTC. Protein product: CASSLGTQGGYEQYF. Based on the CDR3 plus reference TRBV14 and TRBJ2-7, the full variable domain is EAGVTQFPSHSVIEKGQTVTLRCDPISGHDNLYWYRRVMGKEIKFLLHFVKESKQDESGMPNNRFLAERTGGTYSTLKVQPAELEDSGVYFCASSLGTQGGYEQYFGPGTRLTVT.

The CDR3 is CASSEYTNTGELFF. In DNA form, the CDR3 reads TGTGCCAGCAGTGAATATACAAACACCGGGGAGCTGTTTTTT. This chain joins TRBV25-1 and TRBJ2-2; no clear D gene. The CDR3 extends over 14 amino acids. CDR1 MGHDK and CDR2 SYGVNS come from the germline V gene. The V end was cut by 0 bases, the J end by 2 bases, with 4 bases between.

The V gene is TRBV2, the J gene TRBJ2-5, with a tentative D call TRBD2 (6 bases). V gave up 5 bases and J gave up 1 base, with 11 bases separating them. The CDR3 consists of 14 residues. Germline V lookup: CDR1 SNHLY, CDR2 FYNNEI. The CDR3 spells CASSPGLFQETQYF. CDR3 nucleotides: TGTGCCAGCAGTCCCGGACTATTCCAAGAGACCCAGTACTTC. Using reference TRBV2 and TRBJ2-5 for the parts outside the CDR3, the full variable domain is EPEVTQTPSHQVTQMGQEVILRCVPISNHLYFYWYRQILGQKVEFLVSFYNNEISEKSEIFDDQFSVERPDGSNFTLKIRSTKLEDSAMYFCASSPGLFQETQYFGPGTRLLVL.

This rearrangement joins TRBV19 to TRBJ2-7, with no clear D. Germline CDR1 and CDR2: LNHDA and SQIVND (reference sequence). The CDR3 runs 13 residues. Trimming cost V 5 bases and J 3 bases, with 11 bases left between them. The CDR3 spells CASSSDLFYEQYF. The CDR3 DNA follows: TGTGCCAGTAGTTCGGACCTTTTCTACGAGCAGTACTTC.

The chain couples TRBV4-1 to TRBJ2-1; D is possibly TRBD1 (5 bases). CDR3 length equals 15 residues. The ends were cut back, 1 base at V and 8 bases at J, with 15 bases in the middle. The germline V gene has CDR1 MGHRA and CDR2 YSYEKL. DNA for the CDR3: TGCGCCAGCAGCCAAGTGAGTGACAGCGAGTATGAGCAGTTCTTC. Translation: CASSQVSDSEYEQFF.

The chain uses TRBV5-1 and TRBJ1-4; D unclear. Germline V gene lookup returns CDR1 SGHRS and CDR2 YFSETQ. This CDR3 spans 20 amino acids. Deletions cut 1 base from V and 6 bases from J, with 28 bases between. As DNA, the CDR3 is TGCGCCAGCAGCTTGCTGAACGAGGACCCCGCTGAGGCAAGGGATGAAAAACTGTTTTTT. Translated: CASSLLNEDPAEARDEKLFF.

V gene TRBV4-2 combines with J gene TRBJ2-2; a possible D gene is TRBD2 (6 bases). This CDR3 has 16 amino acids. V gave up 2 bases and J gave up 0 bases, with 10 bases separating them. From germline, CDR1 is LGHNA and CDR2 YNFKEQ. The CDR3 sequence is CASSQSGTPNTGELFF. CDR3 bases: TGTGCCAGCAGCCAATCCGGGACTCCGAACACCGGGGAGCTGTTTTTT.